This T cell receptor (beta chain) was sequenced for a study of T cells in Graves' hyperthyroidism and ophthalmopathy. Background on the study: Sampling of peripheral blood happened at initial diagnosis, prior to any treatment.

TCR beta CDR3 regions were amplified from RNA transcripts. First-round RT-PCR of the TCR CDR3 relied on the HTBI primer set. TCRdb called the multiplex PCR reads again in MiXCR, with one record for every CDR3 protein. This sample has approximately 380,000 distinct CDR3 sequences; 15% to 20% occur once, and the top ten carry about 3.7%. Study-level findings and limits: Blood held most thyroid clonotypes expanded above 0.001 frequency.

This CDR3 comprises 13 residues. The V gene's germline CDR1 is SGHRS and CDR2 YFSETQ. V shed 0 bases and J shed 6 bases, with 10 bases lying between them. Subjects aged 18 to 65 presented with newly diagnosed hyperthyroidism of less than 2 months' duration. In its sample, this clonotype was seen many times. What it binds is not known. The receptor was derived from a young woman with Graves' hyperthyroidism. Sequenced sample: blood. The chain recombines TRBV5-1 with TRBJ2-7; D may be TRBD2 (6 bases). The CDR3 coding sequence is TGCGCCAGCAGCTTGGGCCGGCGGGGCGAGCAGTACTTC. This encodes CASSLGRRGEQYF.